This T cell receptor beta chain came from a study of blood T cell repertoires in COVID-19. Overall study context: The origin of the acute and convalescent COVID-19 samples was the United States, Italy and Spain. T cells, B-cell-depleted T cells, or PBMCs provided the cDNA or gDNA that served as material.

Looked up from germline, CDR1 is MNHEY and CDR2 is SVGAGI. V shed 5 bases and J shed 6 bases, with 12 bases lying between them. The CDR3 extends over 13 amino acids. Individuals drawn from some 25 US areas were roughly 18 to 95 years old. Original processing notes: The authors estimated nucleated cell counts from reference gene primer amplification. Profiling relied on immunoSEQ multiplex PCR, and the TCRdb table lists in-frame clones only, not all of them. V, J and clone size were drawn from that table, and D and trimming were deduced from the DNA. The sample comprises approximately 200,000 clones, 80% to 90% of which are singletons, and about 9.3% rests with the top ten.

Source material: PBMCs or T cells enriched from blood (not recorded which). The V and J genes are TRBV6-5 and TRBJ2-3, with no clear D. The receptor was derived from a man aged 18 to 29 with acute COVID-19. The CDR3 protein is CASSPSRLDTQYF. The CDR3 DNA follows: TGTGCCAGCAGTCCTTCTCGACTGGATACGCAGTATTTT.